This T cell receptor (beta chain) is from a study of blood T cells in healthy people across ages. Whole-study context: Roughly one uniquely barcoded beta molecule per two T cells was captured. Findings and caveats of the study: Estimates based on one million T cells were treated as lower bounds. Observed TCR beta diversity per million T cells went down as age went up. This fall followed a roughly linear course with age.

Using a J-beta primer mix together with a sample-barcoded 5' primer, a second PCR was run for about 6 to 11 cycles. Each single sample gave us at least 3 million CDR3-containing paired-end reads. TCRdb called the 5' RACE reads again in MiXCR, with one record for every CDR3 protein. The sample holds around 1.5 million distinct CDR3 sequences, approximately 59% seen once. For this clonotype: Its antigen is still unknown.

The CDR3 runs to 14 residues. The germline gives CDR1 MNHNS, CDR2 SASEGT. After removal of 3 bases from V and 4 bases from J, the junction contained 4 bases not matched to a gene. The rearrangement uses TRBV6-1 and TRBJ1-1; 8 bases are shared with TRBD1. The sequencing input was blood. The TCR sequence derives from a man aged 18 to 29 in good health. The CDR3 DNA sequence: TGTGCCAGCAGTGATTACACAGGGGGCACTGAAGCTTTCTTT. It translates to CASSDYTGGTEAFF.